The 4 T cell receptor beta chains reported below all come from one sample, sequenced in a study of PD-L1 blockade in urothelial cancer. As for time point: pretreatment peripheral blood. Clones were read by immunoSEQ multiplex PCR, and TCRdb kept only the in-frame ones, dropping some. Of more than 55,000 clones in the sample, about four fifths were seen once. Material: PBMCs, obtained around atezolizumab (anti-PD-L1) treatment. Every receptor here comes from a man between 65 and 79 years old with urothelial cancer.

The V call is TRBV4-2, the J call TRBJ2-7; tentative D call: TRBD1 (6 bases). V was clipped by 4 bases and J by 2 bases, with 12 bases between them. The CDR3 is 14 amino acids. Germline CDR1 reads LGHNA; CDR2 reads YNFKEQ. The CDR3 reads CASSPKDSAYEQYF. The CDR3, as DNA: TGTGCCAGCAGCCCTAAGGACAGCGCCTACGAGCAGTACTTC.

This clone was detected a few times. The V call is TRBV19, the J call TRBJ1-1; D ambiguous. CDR3 size: 13 residues. Germline-derived CDR1 and CDR2 are LNHDA and SQIVND (reference sequence). V lost 5 bases, J lost 11 bases, and 18 bases lay in between. This chain's CDR3 is CASSLNSGIEAFF. The CDR3 bases are TGTGCCAGTAGTCTAAACTCGGGGATAGAGGCTTTCTTT.

In this sample, this clone turned up once. The J gene is TRBJ1-1, the V gene TRBV19; no firm D call. V was pared by 2 bases and J by 10 bases, with 11 bases between. The germline V gene has CDR1 LNHDA and CDR2 SQIVND (reference sequence). The CDR3 is 12 residues long. CDR3 bases: TGTGCCAGTAGTATAATGGGGAGCTCAGCTTTCTTT. It yields the protein CASSIMGSSAFF.

The chain carries TRBV7-2 and TRBJ2-5; tentative D call: TRBD2 (5 bases). Trimming cost V 4 bases and J 9 bases, with 12 bases left between them. The germline V gene encodes CDR1 SGHTA and CDR2 FQGNSA. The CDR3 extends over 12 amino acids. CDR3 protein: CASSSSAGPQYF. The CDR3 DNA reads TGTGCCAGCAGCTCTTCGGCGGGTCCCCAGTACTTC.